This TCR beta chain was recorded in a study of T cell responses to AZD1222 COVID-19 vaccine. Per the germline V gene, CDR1 is MGHRA and CDR2 is YSYEKL. V gave up 4 bases and J gave up 5 bases, with 20 bases separating them. This CDR3 has 16 amino acids. TCRdb keeps only in-frame clones here, not all; method: immunoSEQ multiplex PCR. The data show roughly 13,000 clones, approximately 80% seen once. Whole-study results and caveats: In a largely white British group with more females than males, clonal diversity was possibly underestimated.

In regard to this clone: Its antigen remains unknown.

This TCR came from an adult who received the AZD1222 COVID-19 vaccine. The sample here was peripheral blood, taken 28 days after the second AZD1222 dose. This rearrangement joins TRBV4-1 to TRBJ1-2; D call uncertain. The CDR3 nucleotides are TGCGCCAGCAGCCCCCCGGCGGGTCAGGCCGGATATGGCTACACCTTC. It translates to CASSPPAGQAGYGYTF.